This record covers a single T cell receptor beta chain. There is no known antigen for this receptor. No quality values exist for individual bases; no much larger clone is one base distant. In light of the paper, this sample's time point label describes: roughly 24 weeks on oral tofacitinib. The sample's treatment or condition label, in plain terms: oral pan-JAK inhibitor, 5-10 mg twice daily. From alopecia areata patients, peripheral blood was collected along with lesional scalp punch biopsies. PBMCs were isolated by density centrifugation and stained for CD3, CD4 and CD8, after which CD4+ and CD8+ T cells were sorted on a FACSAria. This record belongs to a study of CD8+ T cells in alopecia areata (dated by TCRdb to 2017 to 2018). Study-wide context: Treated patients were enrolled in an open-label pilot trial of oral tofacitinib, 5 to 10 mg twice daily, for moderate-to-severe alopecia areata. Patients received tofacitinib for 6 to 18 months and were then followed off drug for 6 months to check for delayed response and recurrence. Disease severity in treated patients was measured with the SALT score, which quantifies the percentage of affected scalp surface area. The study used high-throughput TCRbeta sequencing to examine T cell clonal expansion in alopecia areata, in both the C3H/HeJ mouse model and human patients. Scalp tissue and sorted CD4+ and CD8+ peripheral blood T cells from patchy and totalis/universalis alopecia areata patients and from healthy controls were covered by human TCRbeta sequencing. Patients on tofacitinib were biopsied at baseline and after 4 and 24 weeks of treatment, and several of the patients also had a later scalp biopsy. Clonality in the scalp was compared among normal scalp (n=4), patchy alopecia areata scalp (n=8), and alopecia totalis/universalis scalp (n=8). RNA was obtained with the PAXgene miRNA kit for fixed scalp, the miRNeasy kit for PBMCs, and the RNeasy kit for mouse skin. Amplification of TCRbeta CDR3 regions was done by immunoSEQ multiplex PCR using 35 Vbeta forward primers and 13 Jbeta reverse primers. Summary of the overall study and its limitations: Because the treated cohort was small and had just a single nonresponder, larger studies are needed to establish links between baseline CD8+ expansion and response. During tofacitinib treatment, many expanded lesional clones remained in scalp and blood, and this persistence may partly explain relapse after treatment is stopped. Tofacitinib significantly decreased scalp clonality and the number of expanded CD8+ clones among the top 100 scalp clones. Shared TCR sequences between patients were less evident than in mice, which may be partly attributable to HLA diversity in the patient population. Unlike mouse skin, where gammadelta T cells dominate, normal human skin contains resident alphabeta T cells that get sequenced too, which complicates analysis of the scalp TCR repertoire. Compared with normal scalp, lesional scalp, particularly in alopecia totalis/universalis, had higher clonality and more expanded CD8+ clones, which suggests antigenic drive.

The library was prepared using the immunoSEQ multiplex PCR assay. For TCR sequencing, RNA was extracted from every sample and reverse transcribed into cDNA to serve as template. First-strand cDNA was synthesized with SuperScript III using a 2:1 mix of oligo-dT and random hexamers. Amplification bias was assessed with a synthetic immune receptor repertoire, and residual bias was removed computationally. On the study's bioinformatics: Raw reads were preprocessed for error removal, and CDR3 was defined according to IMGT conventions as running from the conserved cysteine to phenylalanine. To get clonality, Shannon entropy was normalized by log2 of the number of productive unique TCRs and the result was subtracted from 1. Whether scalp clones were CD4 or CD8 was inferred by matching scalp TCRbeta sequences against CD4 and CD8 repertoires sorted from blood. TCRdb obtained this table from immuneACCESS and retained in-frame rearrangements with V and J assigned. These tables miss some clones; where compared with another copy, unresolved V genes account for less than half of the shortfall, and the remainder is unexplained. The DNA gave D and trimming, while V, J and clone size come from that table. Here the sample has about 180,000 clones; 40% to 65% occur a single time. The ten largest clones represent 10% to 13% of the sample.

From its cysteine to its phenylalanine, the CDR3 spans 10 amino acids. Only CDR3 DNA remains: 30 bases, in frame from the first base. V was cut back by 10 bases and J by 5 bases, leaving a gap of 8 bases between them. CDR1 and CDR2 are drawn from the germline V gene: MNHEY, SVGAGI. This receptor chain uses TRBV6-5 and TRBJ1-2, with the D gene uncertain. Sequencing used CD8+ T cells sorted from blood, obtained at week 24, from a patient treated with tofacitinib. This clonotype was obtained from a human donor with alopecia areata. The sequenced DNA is TGTGCCAACACTTTTTATGGCTACACCTTC. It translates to CANTFYGYTF.